Here is one T cell receptor (beta chain) with its context. Its antigen has not been determined. No base quality values were provided; no much bigger clone lies one nucleotide off. Each collaborating institution followed its own protocols to collect whole blood in K2EDTA tubes. For TCRbeta analysis, collaborator samples were shipped as frozen whole blood, as isolated PBMCs, or as DNA extracted from either sample type. This sample is part of a study of blood T cell repertoires in COVID-19 (dated by TCRdb to 2018 to 2021). About the full investigation: Collaborator samples came from the United States, Italy and Spain and covered acute and convalescent phases of COVID-19. Where HLA class I and class II types were available, the types were taken from metadata supplied by the sample provider, not from assay-based typing. The sample metadata nearly always contained a de-identified subject ID, COVID-19 status, age in years and sex. Deeply sampled blood TCRbeta repertoires from subjects exposed to, actively infected with, or recovered from COVID-19 were included in the dataset. The repertoires were made available in a free public database intended to serve as a resource for research on the immune response to SARS-CoV-2. Samples were obtained from the ongoing ImmuneRACE study (first 160 participants) and from 950 to 1,500 subjects provided by 6 global collaborators. The material from the prospective study consisted of cDNA or gDNA derived from T cells, B-cell-depleted T cells, or PBMCs.

The immunoSEQ Assay, a bias-controlled multiplex PCR, was used to amplify TCRbeta CDR3 regions from genomic DNA. The original methods were these. Within the assay, amplification of reference gene primers was used to estimate how many nucleated cells each sample contained. Sequence reads were collapsed and filtered to measure the absolute abundance of every unique TCRbeta CDR3 rearrangement. For each sample, productive Simpson clonality was calculated by taking the square root of Simpson's diversity index across productive rearrangements. In its TCRdb copy, this immuneACCESS table keeps in-frame sequences only and misses some clones. Where compared with another copy, unresolved V genes explain less than half of these, and the others have no known cause. The V and J calls and clone size are taken from that table; D and trimming were inferred from the DNA. The sample profile shows 200,000 to 300,000 clones; around 90% of them were found once. The ten largest clones capture approximately 4% of the sample.

CDR1 is given as MNHEY and CDR2 as SMNVEV, both from the germline V gene (reference sequence). From the cysteine through the phenylalanine, the CDR3 covers 12 amino acids. The entry retains the CDR3 DNA only, 36 bases that are in frame from base 1. Trimming at the junction amounts to 7 bases on V and 5 bases on J, and the germline ends lie 11 bases apart. Points the paper makes about the study in general: How much clinical and demographic metadata was included differed by source and by participant, and the metadata was provided uncurated.

The receptor was isolated from a woman aged 35 to 49 with acute or convalescent COVID-19. The chain is made from TRBV27 and TRBJ1-1; TRBD1 is a weak D gene call, 6 bases matching. Specimen: peripheral blood. The DNA is as follows: TGTGCCAGCATGCAAGGGGGTACTGAAGCTTTCTTT. Translated, it gives CASMQGGTEAFF.